This section outlines one T cell receptor beta chain sequence together with its context. The antigen is not known. Measured with immunoSEQ multiplex PCR; TCRdb has only the in-frame clones, and not every one. The data contain around 46,000 clones, approximately 70% of them singletons. Before sequencing, viral peptide pools were used by the ViraFEST assay to expand antigen-specific CD4+ T cells. Subsequent to a culture period of around 10 days, CD4+ T cells were isolated. Sometime from March through December 2020, the person acquired a SARS-CoV-2 infection that PCR confirmed. On day 3 and again on day 7, half the medium was replaced with IL-2 medium. With 1 base removed from V and 3 bases from J, the gap between germline ends came to 6 bases. Germline CDR1 LGHNT, CDR2 FRNRAP. The length of the CDR3 is 13 residues. This specimen comes from a study of vaccination effects on CD4 cells after COVID-19. Study-wide results and limits: Clones arising from infection and from vaccination showed marked clonal contraction late after vaccination. Convalescents' post-vaccine spike-reactive clones were mainly new, vaccine-induced.

This rearrangement joins TRBV12-5 to TRBJ2-5; D not resolved. This clonotype was obtained from a human donor who had a prior SARS-CoV-2 infection. The specimen was CD4+ T cells from PBMCs cultured with a peptide pool, collected before COVID-19 vaccination. This CDR3 is CASGLGWKETQYF. For the CDR3, the DNA is TGTGCTAGTGGTTTGGGCTGGAAAGAGACCCAGTACTTC.